The entry that follows covers one T cell receptor (beta chain) sequence. The antigen is unknown. TCRdb keeps only in-frame clones here, not all; method: immunoSEQ multiplex PCR. Of approximately 100,000 clones in the sample, 89% were seen once. The data were obtained in a study of a mutant IDH1 vaccine in newly diagnosed glioma. Study-wide background: Vaccines were begun 4-6 weeks after radiotherapy alone, or with temozolomide cycles. Patients arrived already treated with radiotherapy, temozolomide, or both, most having had both. The study held visit V12 at week 35 and visit V13 at week 47.

Time point in this sample: week 47, end of study. Vaccination comprised doses that each held 300 ug of mutant IDH1 20-mer peptide, plus topical imiquimod. Germline CDR1 SEHNR, CDR2 FQNEAQ (reference sequence). The V gene lost 3 bases and the J gene lost 4 bases, with 7 bases spanning the gap. CDR3 size: 12 residues. Findings of the study overall: Of the patients, about 95% had vaccine-induced immune responses.

This receptor was identified in a woman in her 50s with glioma. The J gene is TRBJ2-7, the V gene TRBV7-9; maybe TRBD2 (5 bases). Sequencing used PBMCs, obtained from a glioma patient whose treatment included an IDH1 peptide vaccine. The CDR3 protein is CASSFGDYEQYF. The CDR3 DNA sequence: TGTGCCAGCAGCTTCGGGGATTACGAGCAGTACTTC.